The 13 T cell receptor beta chains below were found in one sample sequenced in a study of blood T cell repertoires in COVID-19 (dated by TCRdb to the early 2020s). To prepare the library, the immunoSEQ multiplex PCR assay was applied. TCRdb took over this immuneACCESS table, retaining in-frame rearrangements with V and J assigned. Such tables are incomplete; in checked studies, under half of the missing clones stem from an unresolved V gene, and the remainder is unexplained. This sample comprises about 240,000 clones, approximately 86% of them detected only once. The ten biggest clones cover around 3.3% of the sample. The sample comprised PBMCs or T cells enriched from blood (not recorded which). These receptors all stem from a woman aged 35 to 49 with acute COVID-19.

V and J are TRBV5-6 and TRBJ1-2; 11 bases are shared with TRBD1. Germline V gives CDR1 SGHDT, CDR2 YYEEEE. V was clipped by 4 bases and J by 4 bases; unmatched bases: 6. This CDR3 is built from 15 residues. The CDR3 is CASSPGQGALYGYTF. CDR3 DNA sequence: TGTGCCAGCAGCCCCGGACAGGGGGCCCTCTATGGCTACACCTTC.

CDR3 in amino acids: CASSLGTGVYEQYF. CDR3 DNA sequence: TGTGCCAGCAGCTTAGGGACAGGGGTCTACGAGCAGTACTTC. The chain employs TRBV11-3 and TRBJ2-7; 9 nucleotides line up with TRBD1. CDR3 length: 14 amino acids. Looked up from germline, CDR1 is SGHNT and CDR2 is YENEEA. J lost 3 bases, V lost 1 base, and 1 base had no gene match.

The rearrangement joins TRBV29-1 to TRBJ1-3, with no clear D. CDR3 size: 16 residues. Germline V gene lookup returns CDR1 SQVTM and CDR2 ANQGSEA. The V end lost 4 bases, the J end lost 0 bases, and 16 bases lay between the germline ends. The CDR3 DNA reads TGCAGCGTTGTGGAGCAGTCTATTTTCTCTGGAAACACCATATATTTT. Its protein product is CSVVEQSIFSGNTIYF.

V gene TRBV6-5 combines with J gene TRBJ1-2, with 8 bases identical to TRBD1. Germline CDR1 MNHEY, CDR2 SVGAGI. The ends lost 6 bases at V and 4 bases at J; junction bases unmatched: 10. The CDR3 is 15 amino acids. CDR3 amino acids: CASRPRTGSGYGYTF. CDR3 DNA: TGTGCCAGCAGACCCAGGACAGGGTCAGGCTATGGCTACACCTTC.

This clone was found a few times. The chain couples TRBV7-8 to TRBJ1-1; a possible D gene is TRBD1 (5 bases). The germline CDR1 and CDR2 sequences are SGHVS and FQNEAQ. The CDR3 has 15 amino acids. Trimming left V 4 bases short and J 1 base short, with 13 bases between. CDR3 sequence: CASSSRSTENTEAFF. CDR3 coding DNA: TGTGCCAGCAGCTCCCGGTCGACAGAGAACACTGAAGCTTTCTTT.

This chain uses TRBV19 with TRBJ1-1; TRBD1 is a possible D gene (6 bases). Germline V CDR1 and CDR2: LNHDA, SQIVND (reference sequence). Trimming left V 3 bases short and J 3 bases short, with 14 bases between. The CDR3 is 15 amino acids. The CDR3: CASSIYGGLYTEAFF. CDR3 sequence (DNA): TGTGCCAGTAGTATCTATGGGGGCTTGTACACTGAAGCTTTCTTT.

The chain combines TRBV6-1 with TRBJ1-5; TRBD1 might be the D (6 bases). CDR1 MNHNS and CDR2 SASEGT come from the germline V gene. CDR3 length: 18 amino acids. Trimming took off 2 bases at V and 8 bases at J, with 25 bases between the two ends. CDR3 coding DNA: TGTGCCAGCAGTGAATGGGGGCAGAGGGACTATCTGAAAAAGCCCCAGCATTTT. It yields the protein CASSEWGQRDYLKKPQHF.

This chain joins TRBV12-3 or TRBV12-4 and TRBJ1-1; the D is unclear. The CDR3 consists of 13 residues. Between the trimmed V and J ends, which lost 6 bases and 4 bases, there was a span of 12 bases. CDR3 region: CASSTKEGTEAFF. The CDR3, as DNA: TGTGCCAGCAGCACAAAAGAGGGCACTGAAGCTTTCTTT.

The chain recombines TRBV27 with TRBJ2-1; 13 nucleotides line up with TRBD2. The CDR3 is 16 residues long. Per the germline V gene, CDR1 is MNHEY and CDR2 is SMNVEV (reference sequence). The J segment lost 2 bases and the V segment lost 6 bases, leaving 4 bases of the junction unmatched. The CDR3 DNA reads TGTGCCAGCAGCATACTAGCGGGAGGGCCCTACAATGAGCAGTTCTTC. Translation gives CASSILAGGPYNEQFF.

V is TRBV2 and J is TRBJ2-1; D is possibly TRBD2 (6 bases). Germline CDR1 SNHLY, CDR2 FYNNEI. V lost 3 bases and J lost 0, with 9 bases in between. The CDR3 has 15 amino acids. Here the CDR3 reads CASSDVGGSYNEQFF. The CDR3 DNA is TGTGCCAGCAGTGACGTGGGGGGCTCCTACAATGAGCAGTTCTTC.

This clone appeared a few times. The chain combines TRBV18 with TRBJ2-3, with D maybe TRBD1 (6 bases). Germline CDR1 is KGHSH and CDR2 is LQKENI. This CDR3 spans 16 amino acids. Trimming left V 4 bases short and J 1 base short, with 15 bases between. DNA for the CDR3: TGTGCCAGCTCACGATCCCCACAGGGAGGCACAGATACGCAGTATTTT. It is translated as CASSRSPQGGTDTQYF. Full variable domain (rest looked up from reference TRBV18 and TRBJ2-3): NAGVMQNPRHLVRRRGQEARLRCSPMKGHSHVYWYRQLPEEGLKFMVYLQKENIIDESGMPKERFSAEFPKEGPSILRIQQVVRGDSAAYFCASSRSPQGGTDTQYFGPGTRLTVL.

The count of this clone is one. J is TRBJ2-7 and V is TRBV19; TRBD1 matches 7 bases. The CDR3 loop spans 14 amino acids. The junction had 6 bases not matched to a gene; V was cut back by 5 bases and J by 2 bases. CDR1 and CDR2 (germline): LNHDA, SQIVND (reference sequence). In DNA form, the CDR3 reads TGTGCCAGTAGTTTCGCCGGGACAGCCTACGAGCAGTACTTC. Translation gives CASSFAGTAYEQYF. The full variable domain, rest sourced from reference TRBV19 and TRBJ2-7, is DGGITQSPKYLFRKEGQNVTLSCEQNLNHDAMYWYRQDPGQGLRLIYYSQIVNDFQKGDIAEGYSVSREKKESFPLTVTSAQKNPTAFYLCASSFAGTAYEQYFGPGTRLTVT.

The gene calls are TRBV29-1 and TRBJ2-3; TRBD1 is a possible D gene (7 bases). Trimming cost V 3 bases and J 3 bases, with 13 bases left between them. From germline, CDR1 is SQVTM and CDR2 ANQGSEA. CDR3 size: 14 residues. The CDR3 sequence is CSVDAAGGTDTQYF. The CDR3 DNA reads as TGCAGCGTTGATGCGGCAGGGGGGACAGATACGCAGTATTTT.